A single sample gave rise to the 20 T cell receptor beta chains below, sequenced in a study of regulatory T cells in long-lasting Graves disease. Stated time point: newly diagnosed GD, antithyroid drugs for less than 3 months. With RNA extracted from PBMCs as input, the TCR library was made. Arm-PCR of CDR3 regions with iRepertoire HTBI primers generated TCR beta libraries. Each CDR3 protein is one row after TCRdb ran MiXCR on the multiplex PCR reads. The table has more than 450,000 distinct CDR3 sequences, around 12% seen once. This same sample was also part of a study on T cells in Graves' hyperthyroidism and ophthalmopathy.

Sequences were derived from peripheral blood mononuclear cells (PBMCs), sampled at new diagnosis, from a patient treated with antithyroid drugs. The receptors derive from a woman aged 30 to 39 with Graves disease.

This clonotype was observed many times. The V call is TRBV30, the J call TRBJ1-5; 8 bases map to TRBD1. The J segment lost 4 bases and the V segment lost 5 bases, leaving 1 base of the junction unmatched. CDR1 and CDR2 from the germline V gene are GTSNPN and SVGIG (reference sequence). This CDR3 contains 12 residues. The CDR3 here is CAWGTGNQPQHF. The CDR3 nucleotides are TGTGCCTGGGGGACAGGTAATCAGCCCCAGCATTTT.

The genes are TRBV9 and TRBJ1-1, with TRBD1 matching over 7 bases. The V gene's germline CDR1 is SGDLS and CDR2 YYNGEE. With V trimmed by 4 bases and J by 8 bases, 5 bases remained unmatched. This CDR3 contains 12 residues. The CDR3 DNA is TGTGCCAGCAGCCCTTCGGACAGGGAAGCTTTCTTT. The encoded protein is CASSPSDREAFF. Together with reference TRBV9 and TRBJ1-1, the CDR3 gives the full variable domain: DSGVTQTPKHLITATGQRVTLRCSPRSGDLSVYWYQQSLDQGLQFLIQYYNGEERAKGNILERFSAQQFPDLHSELNLSSLELGDSALYFCASSPSDREAFFGQGTRLTVV.

This clonotype was found many times. The V gene is TRBV11-1, the J gene TRBJ2-2; 9 bases are a match to TRBD1. V dropped 5 bases and J dropped 7; count of bases not matched to a gene: 8. Per germline, CDR1 SGHAT and CDR2 FQDESV (reference sequence). There are 15 residues in the CDR3. CDR3 sequence reads: CASSPRQGVGGELFF. The CDR3 DNA is TGTGCCAGCAGCCCCCGACAGGGGGTAGGCGGGGAGCTGTTTTTT.

This clonotype was picked up many times. The genes are TRBV10-3 and TRBJ2-3; possible D gene TRBD2, 5 bases. Germline CDR1 and CDR2: ENHRY and SYGVKD. The CDR3 runs to 15 residues. The V and J ends lost 0 bases and 0 bases respectively, with 7 bases between them. For the CDR3, the DNA is TGTGCCATCAGTGAGTCGGCGGGTAGCACAGATACGCAGTATTTT. It encodes CAISESAGSTDTQYF.

This clonotype has only one observation. V usage is TRBV28 and J usage is TRBJ1-1, with a possible D match to TRBD1 (6 bases). There are 14 residues in the CDR3. V lost 7 bases to trimming and J lost 3 bases, with 15 bases between them. Germline CDR1 reads MDHEN; CDR2 reads SYDVKM. Here the CDR3 DNA reads TGTGCCAGCACAAAGCGGGGGGCCTACACTGAAGCTTTCTTT. Its translation: CASTKRGAYTEAFF.

This clonotype has a count of ten or more. The chain links TRBV11-3 to TRBJ1-1, with D possibly TRBD1 on 6 matching bases. This CDR3 is 14 amino acids long. From germline, CDR1 is SGHNT and CDR2 YENEEA. The V gene lost 7 bases and the J gene lost 3 bases, with 15 bases spanning the gap. Written as DNA, the CDR3 is TGTGCCAGCAAGGGGGGCCTGACGGACACTGAAGCTTTCTTT. This codes for CASKGGLTDTEAFF.

This clonotype came up a few times. CDR3 coding DNA: TGCAGTGCTAGGGGACAGACGAACACCGGGGAGCTGTTTTTT. Translated, it gives CSARGQTNTGELFF. J is TRBJ2-2 and V is TRBV20-1, with 7 bases aligning to TRBD1. CDR1 and CDR2 from the germline V gene are DFQATT and SNEGSKA (reference sequence). V shed 3 bases and J 0 bases; nucleotides not matched to a gene: 1. The CDR3 runs to 14 residues.

In its sample, this clonotype was seen many times. The J gene is TRBJ2-7, the V gene TRBV18, with D perhaps TRBD1 (6 bases). The CDR3 covers 13 residues. Germline V gene lookup returns CDR1 KGHSH and CDR2 LQKENI. Trimming left V 5 bases short and J 2 bases short, with 10 bases between. The CDR3 region is CASSAGTTYEQYF. CDR3 nucleotides: TGTGCCAGCTCAGCCGGGACAACCTACGAGCAGTACTTC. Variable domain in full (rest from reference TRBV18 and TRBJ2-7): NAGVMQNPRHLVRRRGQEARLRCSPMKGHSHVYWYRQLPEEGLKFMVYLQKENIIDESGMPKERFSAEFPKEGPSILRIQQVVRGDSAAYFCASSAGTTYEQYFGPGTRLTVT.

The table lists this clonotype with a few counts. V usage is TRBV15 and J usage is TRBJ2-1; 11 bases fit TRBD2. The CDR3 is 16 amino acids. Germline-derived CDR1 and CDR2 are LNHNV and YYDKDF (reference sequence). V lost 3 bases and J lost 5; bases outside the gene matches: 6. The CDR3 nucleotides read TGTGCCACCAGCAGCGAAAGACTAGCGGGGAACAATGAGCAGTTCTTC. It specifies CATSSERLAGNNEQFF.

In regard to this clonotype: This may stem from a read error, because a much larger clone lies one nucleotide away. This rearrangement joins TRBV5-1 to TRBJ2-1; TRBD2 aligns across 15 bases. Per germline, CDR1 SGHRS and CDR2 YFSETQ. The CDR3 is 16 residues long. The CDR3 DNA follows: TGTGCCAGCAGCTTAAGGACTAGCGGGAGGGCGGATGGGCAGTTCTTC. Encoded protein: CASSLRTSGRADGQFF.

This clonotype has at least ten counts. J is TRBJ2-1 and V is TRBV7-9; 11 nucleotides align to TRBD1. The CDR3 sequence is 16 residues long. V lost 5 bases to trimming and J lost 4 bases; unmatched junction nucleotides: 7. CDR1 and CDR2 (germline): SEHNR, FQNEAQ (reference sequence). The CDR3 reads CASSGSGQGGYNEQFF. The CDR3 coding sequence is TGTGCCAGCAGCGGATCGGGACAGGGGGGTTACAATGAGCAGTTCTTC.

This clonotype occurred a few times. The CDR3 spells CASSSAPGIPSYNEQFF. As DNA, the CDR3 is TGTGCCAGCAGCTCTGCCCCCGGGATCCCTTCCTACAATGAGCAGTTCTTC. The chain couples TRBV11-3 to TRBJ2-1; possible D gene TRBD2, 5 bases. CDR3 length equals 17 residues. Deletions cut 4 bases from V and 1 base from J, with 17 bases between. Germline V gene sequence: CDR1 SGHNT, CDR2 YENEEA.

This clonotype was seen more than once but under ten times. This sequence joins TRBV6-2 or TRBV6-3 and TRBJ2-7, with 7 bases fitting TRBD1. Germline V lookup: CDR1 MNHEY, CDR2 SVGEGT. This CDR3 spans 15 amino acids. The V and J ends lost 2 bases and 0 bases, in that order; junction bases with no gene match: 4. The CDR3 DNA is TGTGCCAGCAGTTACCCGGGACAGCCCTCCTACGAGCAGTACTTC. It yields the protein CASSYPGQPSYEQYF.

Ten or more counts support this clonotype. Written as DNA, the CDR3 is TGCAGCGTTGTTGTTGGAGGGGGCGGGTTTTCGTTTGAGACCCAGTACTTC. Amino acids: CSVVVGGGGFSFETQYF. This chain joins TRBV29-1 and TRBJ2-5, with D possibly being TRBD1 (7 bases). The CDR3 has 17 residues. The germline V gene has CDR1 SQVTM and CDR2 ANQGSEA. V lost 4 bases to trimming and J lost 5 bases, with 26 bases between them.

This clonotype has ten or more counts. V gene TRBV11-1 combines with J gene TRBJ1-1; 10 nucleotides align to TRBD1. Germline lookup yields CDR1 SGHAT and CDR2 FQDESV (reference sequence). The CDR3 is 13 residues long. V was clipped by 3 bases and J by 7 bases; unmatched bases: 2. Here the CDR3 reads CASSFGQGGEAFF. DNA of the CDR3: TGTGCCAGCAGCTTTGGACAGGGGGGTGAAGCTTTCTTT. Combining the CDR3 with reference TRBV11-1 and TRBJ1-1 gives the whole variable domain EAEVAQSPRYKITEKSQAVAFWCDPISGHATLYWYRQILGQGPELLVQFQDESVVDDSQLPKDRFSAERLKGVDSTLKIQPAELGDSAMYLCASSFGQGGEAFFGQGTRLTVV.

This clonotype was picked up many times. The CDR3 DNA reads as TGTGCCAGCAGTTCTCCGGGACAGGGTAATTTGGCTTTCTTT. As protein: CASSSPGQGNLAFF. The chain recombines TRBV28 with TRBJ1-1; TRBD1 aligns across 9 bases. Germline assignment: CDR1 MDHEN and CDR2 SYDVKM. Trimming took 4 bases from V and 11 from J; bases not matched to a gene: 11. The CDR3 contains 14 residues.

This chain uses TRBV7-2 with TRBJ1-5, with D possibly matching TRBD1 (5 bases). Trimming removed 8 bases at V and 7 bases at J, with 18 bases between. From germline, CDR1 is SGHTA and CDR2 FQGNSA. This CDR3 is 14 amino acids long. The CDR3 DNA follows: TGTGCCAGCGAACGGGGACCCGAGCGGCAGCCCCAGCATTTT. Residues: CASERGPERQPQHF.

Many counts were recorded for this clonotype. Sequence at one end of the junction differs from germline and may be a read error. This chain uses TRBV28 with TRBJ2-5; 8 bases are shared with TRBD1. This CDR3 is built from 13 residues. Germline V gene sequence: CDR1 MDHEN, CDR2 SYDVKM. CDR3 nucleotide sequence: TGTGCCAGCAGTGGGACAGGTACAGAGACCCAGTGCTTC. Amino acids: CASSGTGTETQCF.

This clonotype was observed many times. The chain employs TRBV28 and TRBJ1-1, with unresolved D. Germline V gene data show CDR1 as MDHEN and CDR2 as SYDVKM. The ends were cut back, 6 bases at V and 7 bases at J, with 15 bases in the middle. The CDR3 length is 13 residues. The CDR3 here is CASSPEAPDEAFF. The CDR3 bases are TGTGCCAGCAGCCCTGAAGCACCCGATGAAGCTTTCTTT.

This clonotype was observed a few times. V and J are TRBV6-2 or TRBV6-3 and TRBJ1-2; 7 nucleotides agree with TRBD1. Trimming removed 6 bases from V and 4 bases from J; junction bases left unmatched: 8. In germline, CDR1 is MNHEY, CDR2 SVGEGT. The CDR3 sequence is 14 residues long. The CDR3 region is CASSMIRDSYGYTF. CDR3 coding DNA: TGTGCCAGCAGCATGATCCGGGACAGCTATGGCTACACCTTC.